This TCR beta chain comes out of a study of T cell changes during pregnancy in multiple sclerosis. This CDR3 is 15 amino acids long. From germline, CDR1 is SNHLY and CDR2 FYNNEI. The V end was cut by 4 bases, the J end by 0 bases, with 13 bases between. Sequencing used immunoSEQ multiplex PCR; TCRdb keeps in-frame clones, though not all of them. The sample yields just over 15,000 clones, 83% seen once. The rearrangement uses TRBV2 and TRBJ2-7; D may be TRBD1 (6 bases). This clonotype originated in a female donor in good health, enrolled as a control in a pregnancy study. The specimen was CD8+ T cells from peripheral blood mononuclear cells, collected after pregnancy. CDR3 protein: CASSGGRSFSYEQYF. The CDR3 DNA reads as TGTGCCAGCAGTGGGGGGCGGAGCTTCTCCTACGAGCAGTACTTC.